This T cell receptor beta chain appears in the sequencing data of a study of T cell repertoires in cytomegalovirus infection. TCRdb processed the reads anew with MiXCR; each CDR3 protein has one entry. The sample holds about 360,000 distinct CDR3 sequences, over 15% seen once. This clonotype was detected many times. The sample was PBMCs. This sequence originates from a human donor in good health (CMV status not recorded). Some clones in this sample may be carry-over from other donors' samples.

CDR3 nucleotides: TGTGCCAGCAGCCCTAGCGGGAGGAGCTACTACGAGCAGTACTTC. Translation: CASSPSGRSYYEQYF. The chain is built from TRBV7-2 and TRBJ2-7, with 11 bases fitting TRBD2. V lost 5 bases to trimming and J lost 3 bases; unmatched junction nucleotides: 6. Per germline, CDR1 SGHTA and CDR2 FQGNSA. The CDR3 contains 15 residues.